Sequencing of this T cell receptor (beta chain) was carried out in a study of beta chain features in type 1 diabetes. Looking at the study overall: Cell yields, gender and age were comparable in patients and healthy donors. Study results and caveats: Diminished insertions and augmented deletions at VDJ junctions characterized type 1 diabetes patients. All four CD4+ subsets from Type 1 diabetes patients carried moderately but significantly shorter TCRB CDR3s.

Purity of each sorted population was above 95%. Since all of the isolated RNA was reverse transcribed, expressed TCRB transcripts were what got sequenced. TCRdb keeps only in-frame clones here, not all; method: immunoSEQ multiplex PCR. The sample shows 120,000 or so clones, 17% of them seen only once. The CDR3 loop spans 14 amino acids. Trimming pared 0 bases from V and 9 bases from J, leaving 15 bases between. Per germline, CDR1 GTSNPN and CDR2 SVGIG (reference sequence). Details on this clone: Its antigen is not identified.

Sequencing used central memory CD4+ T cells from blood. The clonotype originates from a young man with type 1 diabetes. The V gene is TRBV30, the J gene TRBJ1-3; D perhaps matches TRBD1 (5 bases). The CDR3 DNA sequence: TGTGCCTGGAGTGTATGGAGGGGCTCTACCACCATATATTTT. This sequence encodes CAWSVWRGSTTIYF.